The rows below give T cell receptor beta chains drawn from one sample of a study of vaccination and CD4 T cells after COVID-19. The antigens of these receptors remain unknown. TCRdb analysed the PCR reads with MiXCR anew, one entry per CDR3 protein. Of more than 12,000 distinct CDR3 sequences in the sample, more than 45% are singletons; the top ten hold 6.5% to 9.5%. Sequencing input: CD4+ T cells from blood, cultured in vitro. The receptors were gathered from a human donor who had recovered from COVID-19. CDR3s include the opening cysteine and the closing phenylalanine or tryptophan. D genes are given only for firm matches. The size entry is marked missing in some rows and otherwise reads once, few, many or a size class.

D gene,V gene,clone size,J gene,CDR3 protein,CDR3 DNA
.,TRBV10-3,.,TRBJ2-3,CAISESPTAPASTDTQYF,TGTGCCATCAGTGAGTCCCCAACGGCTCCCGCTAGCACAGATACGCAGTATTTT
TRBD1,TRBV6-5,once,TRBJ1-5,CASSYGGQGDSNQPQHF,TGTGCCAGCAGTTACGGGGGACAGGGCGATAGCAATCAGCCCCAGCATTTT
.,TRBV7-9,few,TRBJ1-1,CASSLGRGDRDTEAFF,TGTGCCAGCAGCTTGGGGAGGGGCGACCGGGACACTGAAGCTTTCTTT
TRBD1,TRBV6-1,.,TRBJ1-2,CASSTGQGRLSGYTF,TGTGCCAGCAGCACGGGACAGGGAAGACTATCGGGCTACACCTTC
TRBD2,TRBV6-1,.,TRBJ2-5,CASSMAGGETQYF,TGTGCCAGCAGTATGGCGGGGGGGGAGACCCAGTACTTC
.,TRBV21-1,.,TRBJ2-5,CASSKERRDRATRETQYF,TGTGCCAGCAGCAAAGAGAGGAGGGACAGGGCAACGAGGGAGACCCAGTACTTC
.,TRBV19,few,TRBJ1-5,CASSPPGSGKPQHF,TGTGCCAGTAGTCCTCCGGGGTCGGGGAAGCCCCAGCATTTT
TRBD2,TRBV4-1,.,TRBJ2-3,CASSQVLKVAGGPPGTDTQYF,TGCGCCAGCAGCCAAGTACTAAAAGTAGCGGGGGGGCCCCCGGGCACAGATACGCAGTATTTT
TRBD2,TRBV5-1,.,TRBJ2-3,CASSGTSGGSDTQYF,TGCGCCAGCAGCGGGACTAGCGGGGGGTCAGATACGCAGTATTTT
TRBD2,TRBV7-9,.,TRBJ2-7,CASSRGLAGGRYEQYF,TGTGCCAGCAGCCGCGGACTAGCGGGAGGCCGCTACGAGCAGTACTTT
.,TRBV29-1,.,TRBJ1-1,CSSMSGGADTEAFF,TGCAGCTCCATGTCGGGGGGCGCGGACACTGAAGCTTTCTTT
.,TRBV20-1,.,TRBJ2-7,CSAIGTPVEQYF,TGCAGTGCTATAGGGACTCCGGTCGAGCAGTACTTC